This T cell receptor (beta chain) was observed in a study of OX40 agonist ivuxolimab in advanced cancers. Study-wide background: Partial responses were observed in three patients, of whom one had hepatocellular carcinoma and two had cutaneous melanoma. Points from the study as a whole: Among T cells, CD8+ cells averaged more expanded clones than CD4+ cells.

Germline V gene lookup returns CDR1 SGHVS and CDR2 FQNEAQ. Trimming took 2 bases from V and 4 from J, leaving 12 bases between them. This CDR3 region has 16 residues. As regards this clone: No antigen is known for it.

Patients with autoimmune history or systemic immunosuppression were excluded. Repertoires were generated with immunoSEQ multiplex PCR, while TCRdb's copy carries only in-frame clones and drops some. Here the sample spans approximately 24,000 clones, more than 70% being singletons. The starting material was CD4+ or CD8+ T cells sorted from blood, obtained in a trial of the OX40 agonist ivuxolimab. The receptor was derived from an adult with an advanced solid tumor such as melanoma, head and neck, liver or kidney cancer. V and J are TRBV7-8 and TRBJ1-6; D unclear. In DNA form, the CDR3 reads TGTGCCAGCAGCTTAAGATTAGGGCAGTATAATTCACCCCTCCACTTT. Protein product: CASSLRLGQYNSPLHF.